The sequence of this T cell receptor beta chain was determined in a study of shared clonotypes between healthy human individuals. Study summary: CD8 memory received one plate per donor, CD8 naive two, CD4 memory three and CD4 naive three.

Broader study findings: What naive subsets generally showed was a larger estimated richness than memory subsets showed. Four donors had around 5% of their naive CD4 clonotypes in common.

About this clone: No antigen is known for it.

In the original analysis: ImmunoSEQ gave junction-only sequences without quality scores, so filtering differed. TCRdb keeps only in-frame clones here, not all; method: immunoSEQ multiplex PCR. Clonal size and the V and J genes are those of that table, whereas D and trimming came from the DNA. The sample has 2.3 million or so clones, 90% to 95% seen once. Sequencing input: naive CD4+ T cells from PBMCs. Regarding subset: CD45RA+ positively selected. The source is a man aged 18 to 30 in good health. Some clones in this sample may be carry-over from other donors' samples.

Here the CDR3 reads CASSLRSTSYSEQYF. The DNA of the CDR3 is TGTGCCAGCAGCCTACGAAGCACAAGTTATTCCGAGCAGTACTTC. V gene TRBV5-6 combines with J gene TRBJ2-7; D gene unclear. V was clipped by 4 bases and J by 6 bases, with 20 bases between them. Germline CDR1 and CDR2: SGHDT and YYEEEE. This CDR3 contains 15 residues.